This T cell receptor beta chain was obtained from a study of blood T cell repertoires in COVID-19. About the research overall: The analysed material was cDNA or gDNA that came from T cells, B-cell-depleted T cells, or PBMCs.

The CDR3 spans 15 residues. Germline loops: CDR1 SGHDN, CDR2 FVKESK. V gave up 5 bases and J gave up 4 bases, with 14 bases separating them. In Seattle, patients joined the study during active infection and were tracked longitudinally. In the authors' workflow: Amplification from reference gene primers served as the basis for estimated nucleated cell counts. TCRdb's copy holds only in-frame clones and misses some; the assay was immunoSEQ multiplex PCR. Clone size and V and J calls were adopted from that table, with D and trimming inferred from the DNA. The profile shows some 360,000 clones, about 90% of them singletons.

This clonotype originated in a woman in her sixties with COVID-19, enrolled during active disease. The genes are TRBV14 and TRBJ2-2; possible D gene TRBD2, 6 bases. The sequenced material came from peripheral blood. The CDR3 nucleotides are TGTGCCAGCAGCGAAATAGGGCGGGGCACCGGGGAGCTGTTTTTT. This gives the protein CASSEIGRGTGELFF. The whole variable domain, remainder taken from reference TRBV14 and TRBJ2-2, is EAGVTQFPSHSVIEKGQTVTLRCDPISGHDNLYWYRRVMGKEIKFLLHFVKESKQDESGMPNNRFLAERTGGTYSTLKVQPAELEDSGVYFCASSEIGRGTGELFFGEGSRLTVL.